This TCR beta chain emerged from a study of T-cell reconstitution after alpha-beta-depleted transplantation in children. Overall study results and limits: Surviving recipient T cells and thymic progenitors underlay high day-60 TCRbeta diversity in some patients.

About this clonotype itself: Its matching antigen is unknown.

Germline loops: CDR1 SGHRS, CDR2 YFSETQ. V was clipped by 4 bases and J by 9 bases, with 13 bases between them. This CDR3 has 12 amino acids. Unique molecular identifiers were used to barcode this TCRbeta library. TCRdb redid the calling of the PCR reads with MiXCR, one entry per CDR3 protein. The sample carries 200,000 to 300,000 distinct CDR3 sequences, roughly a quarter recorded once. The sequence was obtained from a girl aged 2-10 years with Fanconi anemia, due to receive a stem cell transplant. The chain recombines TRBV5-1 with TRBJ1-1, with D perhaps TRBD1 (6 bases). This specimen consisted of PBMCs, obtained before TCRalphabeta/CD19-depleted stem cell transplant. The CDR3 DNA reads as TGCGCCAGCAGCCCTACTAGGGGGAAAGCTTTCTTT. Protein sequence: CASSPTRGKAFF. Variable domain in full (rest from reference TRBV5-1 and TRBJ1-1): KAGVTQTPRYLIKTRGQQVTLSCSPISGHRSVSWYQQTPGQGLQFLFEYFSETQRNKGNFPGRFSGRQFSNSRSEMNVSTLELGDSALYLCASSPTRGKAFFGQGTRLTVV.